One sample yielded the 29 T cell receptor beta chains listed below, sequenced in a study of siplizumab effects on memory and regulatory T cells. The assay was immunoSEQ multiplex PCR, and TCRdb's table has in-frame clones only and misses some. The table lists nearly 85,000 clones, about nine tenths of them singletons. Sequenced material: Tregs sorted from blood. These receptors all come from a human donor in good health.

This sequence joins TRBV2 and TRBJ2-2, with 10 nucleotides matching TRBD2. V gave up 6 bases and J gave up 4 bases; unmatched junction bases: 5. This CDR3 contains 15 residues. The germline gives CDR1 SNHLY, CDR2 FYNNEI. The CDR3 DNA sequence: TGTGCCAGCAGCGGCCAGCGGGGGGGCACCGGGGAGCTGTTTTTT. This translates into CASSGQRGGTGELFF.

CDR3 in amino acids: CASSLLLAGSTDTQYF. The CDR3, as DNA: TGTGCCAGCAGCTTACTGCTAGCGGGGAGCACAGATACGCAGTATTTT. The chain combines TRBV7-7 with TRBJ2-3, with 9 positions matching TRBD2. This CDR3 has 16 amino acids. J was trimmed by 0 bases and V by 2 bases; bases with no gene match: 3. Per germline, CDR1 SSHAT and CDR2 FNYEAQ (reference sequence).

V and J are TRBV29-1 and TRBJ2-7, with D possibly being TRBD2 (5 bases). This CDR3 spans 13 amino acids. Germline CDR1 SQVTM, CDR2 ANQGSEA. Trimming cost V 6 bases and J 3 bases, with 15 bases left between them. Here the CDR3 reads CSVLEGALYEQYF. The CDR3 nucleotides read TGCAGCGTATTAGAGGGAGCACTCTACGAGCAGTACTTC.

CDR3 residues: CASSLGGLAYEQFF. CDR3 in DNA: TGTGCCAGCAGCTTAGGGGGACTAGCCTATGAGCAGTTCTTC. The chain links TRBV7-2 to TRBJ2-1, with 9 positions matching TRBD2. CDR1 SGHTA and CDR2 FQGNSA come from the germline V gene. CDR3 length: 14 amino acids. V dropped 1 base and J dropped 8; count of bases not matched to a gene: 3.

The J gene is TRBJ1-4, the V gene TRBV6-1; no reliable D call. The CDR3 is 14 residues long. CDR1 MNHNS and CDR2 SASEGT come from the germline V gene. Trimming cost V 3 bases and J 8 bases, with 13 bases left between them. The CDR3 DNA is TGTGCCAGCAGTGAGGTAGACGTCAGGGAAAAACTGTTTTTT. It codes for CASSEVDVREKLFF.

V is TRBV19 and J is TRBJ2-2, with D perhaps TRBD1 (5 bases). The CDR3 sequence is 14 residues long. Trimming took off 6 bases at V and 7 bases at J, with 15 bases between the two ends. CDR1 and CDR2 from the germline V gene are LNHDA and SQIVND (reference sequence). The CDR3 spells CASSPPGQIGELFF. The DNA for the CDR3 is TGTGCCAGTAGCCCGCCTGGACAAATCGGGGAGCTGTTTTTT.

The rearrangement uses TRBV10-3 and TRBJ1-6; no clear D. This CDR3 has 16 amino acids. Trimming cost V 0 bases and J 0 bases, with 6 bases left between them. Germline V gives CDR1 ENHRY, CDR2 SYGVKD. The CDR3 region is CAISESMSSYNSPLHF. The CDR3 region has the DNA TGTGCCATCAGTGAGTCGATGAGCTCCTATAATTCACCCCTCCACTTT.

This clone was seen only a few times. The chain uses TRBV28 and TRBJ1-5; 8 bases are a match to TRBD1. The CDR3 length is 12 residues. V shed 10 bases, J shed 4 bases, and the junction held 3 bases outside the gene matches. Germline V gives CDR1 MDHEN, CDR2 SYDVKM. The CDR3 coding sequence is TGTGCCACCCGGACAGGGAATCAGCCCCAGCATTTT. Its translation is CATRTGNQPQHF.

J is TRBJ2-3 and V is TRBV5-1, with 10 bases identical to TRBD2. The CDR3 is 16 amino acids. Germline V CDR1 and CDR2: SGHRS, YFSETQ. Unmatched junction bases numbered 5, after V lost 0 bases and J lost 4 bases. Here the CDR3 reads CASSLGTSGVADTQYF. As DNA, the CDR3 is TGCGCCAGCAGCTTGGGTACTAGCGGGGTGGCAGATACGCAGTATTTT. The full variable domain, completed using reference TRBV5-1 and TRBJ2-3, is KAGVTQTPRYLIKTRGQQVTLSCSPISGHRSVSWYQQTPGQGLQFLFEYFSETQRNKGNFPGRFSGRQFSNSRSEMNVSTLELGDSALYLCASSLGTSGVADTQYFGPGTRLTVL.

V is TRBV5-1 and J is TRBJ2-5; 8 bases are a match to TRBD1. Germline assignment: CDR1 SGHRS and CDR2 YFSETQ. This CDR3 has 16 amino acids. Germline trimming cut 3 bases from V and 1 base from J; bases unmatched to any gene: 8. The CDR3, as DNA: TGCGCCAGCAGCTCTAGCCCAGGGACAGGCCAAGAGACCCAGTACTTC. Encoded protein: CASSSSPGTGQETQYF. Full variable domain (remainder filled in from reference TRBV5-1 and TRBJ2-5): KAGVTQTPRYLIKTRGQQVTLSCSPISGHRSVSWYQQTPGQGLQFLFEYFSETQRNKGNFPGRFSGRQFSNSRSEMNVSTLELGDSALYLCASSSSPGTGQETQYFGPGTRLLVL.

As concerns this clone: Sequence at one end of the junction differs from germline and may be a read error. The rearrangement links TRBV30 to TRBJ1-1, with D hard to call. The germline V gene has CDR1 GTSNPN and CDR2 SVGIG (reference sequence). This CDR3 has 12 amino acids. CDR3 bases: TGTGCCTGGCAGGACGTGAACGCTGAAGCTTTCTTT. Protein: CAWQDVNAEAFF.

In its sample, this clone was seen once. This chain connects TRBV5-1 to TRBJ2-3, with unresolved D. V was trimmed by 4 bases and J by 0 bases, leaving 6 bases between them. The CDR3 is 13 residues long. Germline CDR1 SGHRS, CDR2 YFSETQ. The CDR3 DNA reads as TGCGCCAGCAGCGCAGACAGCACAGATACGCAGTATTTT. This sequence encodes CASSADSTDTQYF.

This clone was observed a single time. CDR3 protein: CASTQRLTGELFF. The CDR3, as DNA: TGTGCCAGTACTCAAAGACTCACCGGGGAGCTGTTTTTT. The rearrangement links TRBV19 to TRBJ2-2; no reliable D call. Trimming left V 7 bases short and J 4 bases short, with 10 bases between. Germline V gives CDR1 LNHDA, CDR2 SQIVND (reference sequence). This CDR3 is built from 13 residues.

The chain joins TRBV7-9 to TRBJ1-2; D remains ambiguous. The germline V gene has CDR1 SEHNR and CDR2 FQNEAQ (reference sequence). V was trimmed by 1 base and J by 5 bases, leaving 26 bases between them. This CDR3 is 19 amino acids long. The CDR3 loop is CASSLEEGSGRPPVYGYTF. In DNA, the CDR3 is TGTGCCAGCAGCTTAGAAGAGGGATCCGGGAGGCCGCCCGTTTATGGCTACACCTTC.

This clone was observed a few times. The chain carries TRBV7-2 and TRBJ2-1; 7 nucleotides agree with TRBD1. Looked up from germline, CDR1 is SGHTA and CDR2 is FQGNSA. This CDR3 contains 14 residues. V lost 7 bases, J lost 8 bases, and 11 bases stayed unmatched. CDR3 nucleotides: TGTGCCAGCAACTACAGGGGCGTACGGCATGAGCAGTTCTTC. Protein: CASNYRGVRHEQFF.

CDR3 bases: TGTGCCAGCAGCTCTTCAGGGGGCTCAGGATATGGCTACACCTTC. This gives the protein CASSSSGGSGYGYTF. The chain couples TRBV7-3 to TRBJ1-2, with TRBD1 matching 8 bases. Germline CDR1 reads SGHTA; CDR2 reads FQGTGA. V dropped 4 bases and J dropped 5; count of bases not matched to a gene: 9. The CDR3 extends over 15 amino acids.

This clone was found once. The chain combines TRBV6-5 with TRBJ2-7, with D uncertain. This CDR3 contains 14 residues. V was trimmed by 7 bases and J by 1 base, leaving 14 bases between them. Germline lookup yields CDR1 MNHEY and CDR2 SVGAGI. This CDR3 is CASKPQPFSYEQYF. The CDR3 bases are TGTGCCAGCAAGCCCCAGCCCTTTTCCTACGAGCAGTACTTC.

This chain joins TRBV7-3 and TRBJ2-3, with 7 bases aligning to TRBD1. This CDR3 contains 17 residues. Germline CDR1 SGHTA, CDR2 FQGTGA. V dropped 0 bases and J dropped 0; count of bases not matched to a gene: 6. For the CDR3, the DNA is TGTGCCAGCAGCTTAACGTGGACAGGAGCTAGCACAGATACGCAGTATTTT. It is translated as CASSLTWTGASTDTQYF.

The V and J genes are TRBV28 and TRBJ1-2, with 7 bases that match TRBD1. The germline CDR1 and CDR2 sequences are MDHEN and SYDVKM. This CDR3 comprises 16 residues. The trim removed 7 bases at V and 4 bases at J, leaving 15 bases unmatched. The CDR3 region is CASIPLGQLSLYGYTF. The DNA of the CDR3 is TGTGCCAGCATCCCCCTGGGACAGCTGTCCCTCTATGGCTACACCTTC.

The CDR3 here is CSAKIIRTNTGELFF. CDR3 sequence (DNA): TGCAGCGCAAAAATTATTAGAACGAACACCGGGGAGCTGTTTTTT. V and J are TRBV29-1 and TRBJ2-2; D ambiguous. Trimming shortened V by 7 bases and J by 0 bases, and 15 bases separated the two germline ends. There are 15 residues in the CDR3. Germline CDR1 reads SQVTM; CDR2 reads ANQGSEA.

The chain combines TRBV19 with TRBJ2-7; D is possibly TRBD1 (5 bases). This CDR3 has 14 amino acids. The germline V gene encodes CDR1 LNHDA and CDR2 SQIVND (reference sequence). V was clipped by 3 bases and J by 2 bases, with 11 bases between them. The CDR3 nucleotides are TGTGCCAGTAGTATCGCGGCAGGGACCTACGAGCAGTACTTC. Amino acid sequence: CASSIAAGTYEQYF.

This rearrangement joins TRBV18 to TRBJ2-3; D is uncertain. The germline V and J ends were trimmed by 3 bases and 1 base, with 5 bases remaining between them. This CDR3 is built from 13 residues. Germline CDR1 is KGHSH and CDR2 is LQKENI. The CDR3 DNA follows: TGTGCCAGCTCACCGTTAGGCACAGATACGCAGTATTTT. It translates to CASSPLGTDTQYF.

This rearrangement joins TRBV19 to TRBJ2-1, with TRBD2 matching over 15 bases. The ends lost 6 bases at V and 7 bases at J; junction bases unmatched: 1. The germline V gene has CDR1 LNHDA and CDR2 SQIVND (reference sequence). The CDR3 sequence is 14 residues long. CDR3 nucleotide sequence: TGTGCCAGTAGGGGACTAGCGGGGGGAAATGAGCAGTTCTTC. This encodes CASRGLAGGNEQFF. The full variable domain, rest sourced from reference TRBV19 and TRBJ2-1, is DGGITQSPKYLFRKEGQNVTLSCEQNLNHDAMYWYRQDPGQGLRLIYYSQIVNDFQKGDIAEGYSVSREKKESFPLTVTSAQKNPTAFYLCASRGLAGGNEQFFGPGTRLTVL.

J is TRBJ2-1 and V is TRBV18; 7 bases fit TRBD1. Germline CDR1 KGHSH, CDR2 LQKENI. Germline trimming cut 0 bases from V and 15 bases from J; bases unmatched to any gene: 5. CDR3 length: 12 residues. The chain's CDR3 is CASSPPDRVPFF. Here the CDR3 DNA reads TGTGCCAGCTCACCACCCGACAGGGTACCGTTCTTC.

The rearrangement links TRBV2 to TRBJ1-5; 7 positions agree with TRBD1. With V trimmed by 6 bases and J by 5 bases, 7 bases remained unmatched. Germline CDR1 is SNHLY and CDR2 is FYNNEI. There are 14 residues in the CDR3. In DNA form, the CDR3 reads TGTGCCAGCAGATCGACAGGGAGTTATCAGCCCCAGCATTTT. It is translated as CASRSTGSYQPQHF.

The chain carries TRBV5-4 and TRBJ2-3; no definite D call. Trimming took 1 base from V and 6 from J, leaving 12 bases between them. The CDR3 is 14 residues long. Germline CDR1 and CDR2: SGHNT and YYREEE (reference sequence). Here the CDR3 DNA reads TGTGCCAGCAGCTTGCTAGGGTACGTCGATACGCAGTATTTT. Translating it yields CASSLLGYVDTQYF.

This chain connects TRBV6-1 to TRBJ2-7; 9 nucleotides agree with TRBD1. Germline CDR1 MNHNS, CDR2 SASEGT. The ends lost 6 bases at V and 6 bases at J; junction bases unmatched: 9. The CDR3 runs to 14 residues. The CDR3 sequence is CASSDTVTGGEQYF. Here the CDR3 DNA reads TGTGCCAGCAGCGACACCGTGACAGGGGGCGAGCAGTACTTC.

The V and J genes are TRBV6-5 and TRBJ1-2; D gene unclear. With 2 bases removed from V and 5 bases from J, the gap between germline ends came to 6 bases. The CDR3 has 12 residues. Looked up from germline, CDR1 is MNHEY and CDR2 is SVGAGI. The CDR3 region is CASSYRAYGYTF. The CDR3 region has the DNA TGTGCCAGCAGTTACAGGGCTTATGGCTACACCTTC.

This clone was counted many times. This rearrangement joins TRBV19 to TRBJ1-6; TRBD1 matches 8 bases. The CDR3 covers 12 residues. V gave up 5 bases and J gave up 12 bases; unmatched junction bases: 3. Germline V gene lookup returns CDR1 LNHDA and CDR2 SQIVND (reference sequence). CDR3 sequence (DNA): TGTGCCAGTAGTCCACAGGGGGTACCCCTCCACTTT. Translated, it gives CASSPQGVPLHF.